This TCR beta chain was documented in a study of blood T cells in healthy people across ages. In the study overall: Every two T cells gave about one barcoded beta molecule via template switching. Findings and limits, study-wide: Higher diversity, along with more naive CD4+ cells, distinguished long-lived donors from aged donors. Since the PBMCs were unsorted, naive and antigen-experienced cells could not be conclusively compared.

The sample holds a few counts of this clonotype. Its specificity is unknown. The CDR3 length is 13 residues. Germline CDR1 and CDR2: SQVTM and ANQGSEA. Sample-barcoded 5' priming and a J-beta primer mix drove a second PCR of roughly 7 to 11 cycles. TCRdb ran MiXCR on the 5' RACE reads and lists one entry per CDR3 protein. The repertoire holds about 1,800,000 distinct CDR3 sequences, with 28% as singletons. The chain employs TRBV29-1 and TRBJ2-1, with D hard to call. The last part of the DNA fits TRBJ2-7 better; the J call may be wrong. The specimen sequenced was blood. The sequence derives from a woman in her 30s in good health. Here the CDR3 DNA reads TGCAGCGTTGTTGGTAGCTCCTACAATGAGCAGTACTTC. Its protein product is CSVVGSSYNEQYF.